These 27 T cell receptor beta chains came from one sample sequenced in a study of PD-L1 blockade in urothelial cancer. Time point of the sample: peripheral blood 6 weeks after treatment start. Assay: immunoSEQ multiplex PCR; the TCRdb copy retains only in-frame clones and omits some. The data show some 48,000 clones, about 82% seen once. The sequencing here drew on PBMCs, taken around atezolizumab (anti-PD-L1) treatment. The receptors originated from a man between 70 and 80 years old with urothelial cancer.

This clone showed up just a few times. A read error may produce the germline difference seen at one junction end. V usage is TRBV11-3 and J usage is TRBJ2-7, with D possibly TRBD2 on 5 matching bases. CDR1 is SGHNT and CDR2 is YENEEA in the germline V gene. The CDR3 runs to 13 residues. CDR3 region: CASSLERDYEQYF. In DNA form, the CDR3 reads TGTGCCAGCAGCCTAGAGAGGGATTACGAGCAGTACTTC.

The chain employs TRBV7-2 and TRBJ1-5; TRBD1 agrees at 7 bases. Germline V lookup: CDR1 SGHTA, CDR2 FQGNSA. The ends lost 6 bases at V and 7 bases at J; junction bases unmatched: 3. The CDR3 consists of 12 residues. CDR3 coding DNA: TGTGCCAGCAGTCGACAGGGACAGCCCCAGCATTTT. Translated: CASSRQGQPQHF.

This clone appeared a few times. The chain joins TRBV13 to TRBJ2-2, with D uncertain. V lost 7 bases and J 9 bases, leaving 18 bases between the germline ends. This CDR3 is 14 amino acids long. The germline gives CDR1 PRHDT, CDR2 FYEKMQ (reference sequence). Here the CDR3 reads CASTPRSLRRELFF. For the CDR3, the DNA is TGTGCCAGCACCCCTCGGAGCCTACGTCGGGAGCTGTTTTTT.

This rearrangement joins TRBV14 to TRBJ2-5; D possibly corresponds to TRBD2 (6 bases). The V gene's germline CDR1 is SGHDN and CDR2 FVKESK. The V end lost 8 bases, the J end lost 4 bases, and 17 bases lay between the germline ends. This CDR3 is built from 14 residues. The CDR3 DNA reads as TGTGCCAGCGGGACTGGGCCTTACCGAGAGACCCAGTACTTC. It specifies CASGTGPYRETQYF. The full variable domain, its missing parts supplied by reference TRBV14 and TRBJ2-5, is EAGVTQFPSHSVIEKGQTVTLRCDPISGHDNLYWYRRVMGKEIKFLLHFVKESKQDESGMPNNRFLAERTGGTYSTLKVQPAELEDSGVYFCASGTGPYRETQYFGPGTRLLVL.

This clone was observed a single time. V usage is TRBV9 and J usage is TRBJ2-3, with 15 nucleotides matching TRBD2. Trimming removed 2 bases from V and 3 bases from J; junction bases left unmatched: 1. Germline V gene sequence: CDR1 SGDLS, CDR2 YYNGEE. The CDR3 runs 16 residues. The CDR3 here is CASSVGLAGGTDTQYF. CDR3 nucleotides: TGTGCCAGCAGCGTCGGACTAGCGGGAGGGACAGATACGCAGTATTTT.

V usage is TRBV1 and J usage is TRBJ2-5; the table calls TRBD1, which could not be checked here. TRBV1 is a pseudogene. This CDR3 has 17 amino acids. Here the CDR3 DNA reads TGCACCAGCAGCCAAGCCCCGGGACAGGGATCCCAAGAGACCCAGTACTTC. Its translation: CTSSQAPGQGSQETQYF.

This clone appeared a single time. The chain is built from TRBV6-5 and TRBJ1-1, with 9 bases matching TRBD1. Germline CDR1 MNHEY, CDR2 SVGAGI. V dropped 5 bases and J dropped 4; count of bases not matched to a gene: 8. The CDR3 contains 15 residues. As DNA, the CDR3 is TGTGCCAGCAGTGCTCCCTACAGGGGGCCCACTGAAGCTTTCTTT. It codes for CASSAPYRGPTEAFF.

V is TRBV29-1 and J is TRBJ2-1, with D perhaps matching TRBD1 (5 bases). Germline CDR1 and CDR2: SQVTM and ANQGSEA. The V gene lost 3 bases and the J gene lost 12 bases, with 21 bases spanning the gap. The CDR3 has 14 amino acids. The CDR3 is CSVEVTRPPQGQFF. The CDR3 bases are TGCAGCGTTGAGGTGACACGGCCGCCTCAGGGGCAGTTCTTC.

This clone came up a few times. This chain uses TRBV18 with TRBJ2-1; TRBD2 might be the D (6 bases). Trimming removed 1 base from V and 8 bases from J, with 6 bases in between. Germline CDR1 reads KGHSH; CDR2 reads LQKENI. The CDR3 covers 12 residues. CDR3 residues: CASSPREDEQFF. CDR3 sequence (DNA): TGTGCCAGCTCACCACGGGAGGATGAGCAGTTCTTC.

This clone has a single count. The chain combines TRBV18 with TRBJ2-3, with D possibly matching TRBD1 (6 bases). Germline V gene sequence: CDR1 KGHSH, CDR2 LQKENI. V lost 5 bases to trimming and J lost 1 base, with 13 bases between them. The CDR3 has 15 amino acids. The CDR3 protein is CASSSRQAGTDTQYF. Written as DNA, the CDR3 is TGTGCCAGCTCATCGCGACAGGCCGGCACAGATACGCAGTATTTT.

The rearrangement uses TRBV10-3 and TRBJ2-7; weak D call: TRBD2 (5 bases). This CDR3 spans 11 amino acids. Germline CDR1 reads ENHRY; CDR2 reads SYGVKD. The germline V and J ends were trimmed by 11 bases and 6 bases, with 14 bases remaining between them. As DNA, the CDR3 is TGTGCCTCCGTCGGGGAAGCCGAGCAGTACTTC. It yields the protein CASVGEAEQYF.

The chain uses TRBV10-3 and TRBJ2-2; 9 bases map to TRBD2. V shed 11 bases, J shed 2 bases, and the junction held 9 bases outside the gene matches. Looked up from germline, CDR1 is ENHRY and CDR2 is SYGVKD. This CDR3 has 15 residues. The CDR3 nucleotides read TGTGCCTCCCGTCGGACTAGCGATAACACCGGGGAGCTGTTTTTT. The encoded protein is CASRRTSDNTGELFF.

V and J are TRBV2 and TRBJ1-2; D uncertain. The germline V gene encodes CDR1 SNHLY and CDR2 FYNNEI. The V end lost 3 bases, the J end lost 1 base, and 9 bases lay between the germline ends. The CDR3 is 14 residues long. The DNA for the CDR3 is TGTGCCAGCAGTGATACGGTGATTAACTATGGCTACACCTTC. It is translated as CASSDTVINYGYTF.

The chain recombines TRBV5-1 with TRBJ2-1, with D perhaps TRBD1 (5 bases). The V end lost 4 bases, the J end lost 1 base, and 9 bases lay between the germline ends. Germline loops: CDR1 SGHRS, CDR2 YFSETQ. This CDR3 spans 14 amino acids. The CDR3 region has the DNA TGCGCCAGCAGCGAGCAGGGTTCCTACAATGAGCAGTTCTTC. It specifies CASSEQGSYNEQFF.

The CDR3 coding sequence is TGTGCCAGCAGCTTGTCCCCTAGCGGGAGGATCATCACCGGGGAGCTGTTTTTT. This gives the protein CASSLSPSGRIITGELFF. V and J are TRBV5-4 and TRBJ2-2, with TRBD2 matching 11 bases. V lost 1 base and J lost 4; bases outside the gene matches: 9. Per germline, CDR1 SGHNT and CDR2 YYREEE (reference sequence). This CDR3 contains 18 residues.

The CDR3 reads CASSLGPRGDTDTQYF. The CDR3 DNA follows: TGCGCCAGCAGCTTGGGTCCCAGGGGAGATACAGATACGCAGTATTTT. The chain has TRBV5-1 and TRBJ2-3; tentative D call: TRBD1 (6 bases). This CDR3 is built from 16 residues. CDR1 and CDR2 (germline): SGHRS, YFSETQ. V lost 0 bases and J 3 bases, leaving 14 bases between the germline ends.

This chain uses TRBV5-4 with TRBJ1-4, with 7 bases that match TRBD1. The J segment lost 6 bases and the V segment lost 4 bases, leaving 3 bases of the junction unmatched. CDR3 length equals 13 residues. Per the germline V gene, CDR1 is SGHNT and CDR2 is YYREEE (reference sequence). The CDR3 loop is CASSRQGYEKLFF. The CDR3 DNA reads TGTGCCAGCAGCCGACAGGGCTATGAAAAACTGTTTTTT.

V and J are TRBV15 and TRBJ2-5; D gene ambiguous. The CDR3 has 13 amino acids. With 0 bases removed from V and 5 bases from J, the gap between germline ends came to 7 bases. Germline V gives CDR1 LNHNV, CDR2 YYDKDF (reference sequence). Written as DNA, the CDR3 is TGTGCCACCAGCAGAGATCCTTCCGAGACCCAGTACTTC. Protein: CATSRDPSETQYF.

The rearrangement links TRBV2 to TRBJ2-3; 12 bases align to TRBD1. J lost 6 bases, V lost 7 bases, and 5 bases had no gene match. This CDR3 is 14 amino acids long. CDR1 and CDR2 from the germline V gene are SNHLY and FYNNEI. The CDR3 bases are TGTGCCAGCAAACCGGGACAGGGGGCTGATACGCAGTATTTT. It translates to CASKPGQGADTQYF.

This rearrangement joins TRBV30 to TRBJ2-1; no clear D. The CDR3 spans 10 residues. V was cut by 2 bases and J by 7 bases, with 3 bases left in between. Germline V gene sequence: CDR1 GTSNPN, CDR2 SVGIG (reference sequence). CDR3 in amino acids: CAWSPNEQFF. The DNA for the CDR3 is TGTGCCTGGAGTCCAAATGAGCAGTTCTTC.

The CDR3 nucleotides read TGTGCCAGCAGTTCCTCTGGGCTGGGGCCAGGCTGGACCTCCTACGAGCAGTACTTC. This sequence encodes CASSSSGLGPGWTSYEQYF. The rearrangement uses TRBV27 and TRBJ2-7; D may be TRBD1 (5 bases). The CDR3 extends over 19 amino acids. Germline-derived CDR1 and CDR2 are MNHEY and SMNVEV (reference sequence). Deletions cut 4 bases from V and 0 bases from J, with 25 bases between.

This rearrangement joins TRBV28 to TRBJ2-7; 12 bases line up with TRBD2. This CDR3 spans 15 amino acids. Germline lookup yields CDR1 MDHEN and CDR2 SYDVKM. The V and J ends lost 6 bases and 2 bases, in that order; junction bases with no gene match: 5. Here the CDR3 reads CASRLPSGRAYEQYF. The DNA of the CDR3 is TGTGCCAGCAGACTCCCTAGCGGGAGGGCCTACGAGCAGTACTTC.

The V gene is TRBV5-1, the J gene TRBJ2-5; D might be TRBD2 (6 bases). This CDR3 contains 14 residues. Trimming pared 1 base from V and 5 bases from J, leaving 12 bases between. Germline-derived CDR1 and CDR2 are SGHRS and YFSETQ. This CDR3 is CASSLSGERETQYF. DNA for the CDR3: TGCGCCAGCAGCTTGTCGGGAGAACGGGAGACCCAGTACTTC.

The CDR3 sequence: CATSRAPGTSGRADTQYF. CDR3 coding DNA: TGTGCCACCAGCAGAGCACCCGGGACTAGCGGGAGGGCAGATACGCAGTATTTT. This chain joins TRBV15 and TRBJ2-3; 16 bases map to TRBD2. Trimming cost V 1 base and J 4 bases; bases outside gene matches: 5. Per germline, CDR1 LNHNV and CDR2 YYDKDF (reference sequence). The CDR3 runs 18 residues.

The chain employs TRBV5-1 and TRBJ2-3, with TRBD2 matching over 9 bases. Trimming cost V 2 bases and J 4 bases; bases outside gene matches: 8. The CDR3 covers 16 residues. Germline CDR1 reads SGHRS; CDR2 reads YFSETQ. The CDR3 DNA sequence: TGCGCCAGCAGCTTACTGGGACTAGCCAAGGCAGATACGCAGTATTTT. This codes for CASSLLGLAKADTQYF.

CDR3 sequence: CASGPDQGEQYF. CDR3 in DNA: TGTGCTAGTGGCCCGGACCAGGGGGAGCAGTACTTC. The chain has TRBV12-5 and TRBJ2-7; a possible D gene is TRBD1 (6 bases). Looked up from germline, CDR1 is LGHNT and CDR2 is FRNRAP. The V end lost 6 bases, the J end lost 7 bases, and 13 bases lay between the germline ends. This CDR3 comprises 12 residues.

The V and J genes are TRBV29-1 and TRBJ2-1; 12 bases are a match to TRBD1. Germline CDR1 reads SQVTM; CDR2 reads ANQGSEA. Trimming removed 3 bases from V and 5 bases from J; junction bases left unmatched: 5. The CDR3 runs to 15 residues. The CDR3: CSVDPGTGGHNEQFF. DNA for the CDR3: TGCAGCGTTGACCCAGGGACAGGGGGCCACAATGAGCAGTTCTTC.